In this sample, the clone carrying this T cell receptor (beta chain) turned up a few times. The data stem from a study of T cells after yellow fever vaccination. From the 5' RACE reads, TCRdb called clonotypes with MiXCR, one entry per CDR3 protein. Among roughly 500,000 distinct CDR3 sequences listed, 15% to 20% were seen once. The CDR3 loop spans 13 amino acids. CDR1 is ENHRY, CDR2 SYGVKD, per germline. The V and J ends lost 4 bases and 6 bases respectively, with 10 bases between them. The material sequenced was PBMCs, taken 15 days after the yellow fever booster vaccination. The receptor comes from a man in his thirties or forties who received the YFV17D yellow fever vaccine. This chain uses TRBV10-3 with TRBJ2-1, with D possibly TRBD2 on 5 matching bases. In DNA form, the CDR3 reads TGTGCCATCAGTGGCCCTAGCCCCAATGAGCAGTTCTTC. This sequence encodes CAISGPSPNEQFF.